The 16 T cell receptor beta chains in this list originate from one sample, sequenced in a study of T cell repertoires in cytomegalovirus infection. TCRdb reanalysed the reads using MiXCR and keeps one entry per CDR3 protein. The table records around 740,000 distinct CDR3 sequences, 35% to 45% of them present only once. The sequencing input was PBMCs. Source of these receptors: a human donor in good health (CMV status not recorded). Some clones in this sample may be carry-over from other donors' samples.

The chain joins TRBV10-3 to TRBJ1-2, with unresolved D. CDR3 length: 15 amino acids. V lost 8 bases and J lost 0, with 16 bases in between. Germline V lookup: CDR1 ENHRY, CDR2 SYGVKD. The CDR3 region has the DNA TGTGCCATCTTCCGCCCGGCGGTAGCTAACTATGGCTACACCTTC. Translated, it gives CAIFRPAVANYGYTF.

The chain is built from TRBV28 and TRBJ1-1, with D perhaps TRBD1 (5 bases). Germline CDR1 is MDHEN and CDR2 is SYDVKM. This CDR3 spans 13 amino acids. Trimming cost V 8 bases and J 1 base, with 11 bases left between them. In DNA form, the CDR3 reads TGTGCCAGCCGGACACCGTCGAACACTGAAGCTTTCTTT. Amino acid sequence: CASRTPSNTEAFF.

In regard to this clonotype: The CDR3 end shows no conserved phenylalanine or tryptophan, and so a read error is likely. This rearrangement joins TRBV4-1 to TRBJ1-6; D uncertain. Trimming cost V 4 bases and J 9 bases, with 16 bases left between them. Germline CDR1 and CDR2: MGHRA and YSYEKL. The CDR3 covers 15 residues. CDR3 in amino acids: CASSPSYLIASPLHL. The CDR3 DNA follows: TGCGCCAGCAGCCCCTCATACCTGATTGCTTCACCCCTCCACTTA.

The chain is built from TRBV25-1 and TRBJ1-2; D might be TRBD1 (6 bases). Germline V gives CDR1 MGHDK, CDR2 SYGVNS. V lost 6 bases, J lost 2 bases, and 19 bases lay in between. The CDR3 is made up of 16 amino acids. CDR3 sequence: CASRAPWGGGNYGYTF. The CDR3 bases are TGTGCCAGCAGAGCCCCCTGGGGTGGGGGCAACTATGGCTACACCTTC.

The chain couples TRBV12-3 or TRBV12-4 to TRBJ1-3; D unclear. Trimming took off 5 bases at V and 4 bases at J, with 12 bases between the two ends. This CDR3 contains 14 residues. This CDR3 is CASSRSLGGNTIYF. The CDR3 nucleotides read TGTGCCAGCAGTCGAAGTCTGGGAGGAAACACCATATATTTT.

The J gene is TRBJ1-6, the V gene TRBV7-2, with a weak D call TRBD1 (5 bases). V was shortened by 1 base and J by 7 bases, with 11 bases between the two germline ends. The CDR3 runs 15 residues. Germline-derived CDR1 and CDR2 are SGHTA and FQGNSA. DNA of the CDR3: TGTGCCAGCAGCTTAGTCAGGGCCATCAATTCACCCCTCCACTTT. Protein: CASSLVRAINSPLHF.

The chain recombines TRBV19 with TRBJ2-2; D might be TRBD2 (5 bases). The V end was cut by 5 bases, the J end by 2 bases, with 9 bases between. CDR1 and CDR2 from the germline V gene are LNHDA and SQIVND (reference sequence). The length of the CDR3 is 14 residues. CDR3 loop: CASSRGSNTGELFF. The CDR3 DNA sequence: TGTGCCAGTAGTCGGGGATCAAACACCGGGGAGCTGTTTTTT.

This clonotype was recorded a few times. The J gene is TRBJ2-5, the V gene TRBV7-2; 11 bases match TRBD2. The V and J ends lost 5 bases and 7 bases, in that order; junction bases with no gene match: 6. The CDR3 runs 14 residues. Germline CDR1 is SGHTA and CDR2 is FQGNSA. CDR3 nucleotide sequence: TGTGCCAGCAGCCTCGCAGGACTAGCGGGGACCCAGTACTTC. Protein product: CASSLAGLAGTQYF. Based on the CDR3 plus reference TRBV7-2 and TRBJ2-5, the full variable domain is GAGVSQSPSNKVTEKGKDVELRCDPISGHTALYWYRQSLGQGLEFLIYFQGNSAPDKSGLPSDRFSAERTGGSVSTLTIQRTQQEDSAVYLCASSLAGLAGTQYFGPGTRLLVL.

The CDR3 loop is CASSRGTLSGNTIYF. The CDR3 nucleotides read TGTGCCAGCAGCAGAGGGACATTGTCTGGAAACACCATATATTTT. The chain has TRBV7-6 and TRBJ1-3; possibly TRBD1 for D (6 bases). Germline loops: CDR1 SGHVS, CDR2 FNYEAQ. Trimming removed 5 bases from V and 1 base from J, with 12 bases in between. The CDR3 has 15 residues.

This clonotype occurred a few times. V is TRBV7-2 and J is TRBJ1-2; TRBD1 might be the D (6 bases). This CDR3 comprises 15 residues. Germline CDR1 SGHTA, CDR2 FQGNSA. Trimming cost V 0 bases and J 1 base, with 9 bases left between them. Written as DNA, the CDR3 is TGTGCCAGCAGCTTAGCAACAGGGTGTAACTATGGCTACACCTTC. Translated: CASSLATGCNYGYTF.

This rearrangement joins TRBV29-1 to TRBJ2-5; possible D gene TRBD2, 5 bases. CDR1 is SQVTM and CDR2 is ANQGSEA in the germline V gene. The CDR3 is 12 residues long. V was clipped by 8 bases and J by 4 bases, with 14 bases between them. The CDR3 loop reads CSSSLAGETQYF. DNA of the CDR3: TGCAGCTCCAGTCTGGCGGGAGAGACCCAGTACTTC.

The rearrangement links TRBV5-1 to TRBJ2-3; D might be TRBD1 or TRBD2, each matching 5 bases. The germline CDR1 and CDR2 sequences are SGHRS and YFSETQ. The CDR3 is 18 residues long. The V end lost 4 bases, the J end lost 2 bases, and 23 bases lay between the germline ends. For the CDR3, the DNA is TGCGCCAGCAGCGGAAAAACCGGGACGGAATATAACACAGATACGCAGTATTTT. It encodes CASSGKTGTEYNTDTQYF.

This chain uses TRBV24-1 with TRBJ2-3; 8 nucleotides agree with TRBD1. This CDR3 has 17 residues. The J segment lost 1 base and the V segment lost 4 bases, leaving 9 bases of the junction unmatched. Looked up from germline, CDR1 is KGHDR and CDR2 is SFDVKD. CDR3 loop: CATSDRRGQAGTDTQYF. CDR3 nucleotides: TGTGCCACCAGTGACCGAAGGGGACAGGCGGGCACAGATACGCAGTATTTT.

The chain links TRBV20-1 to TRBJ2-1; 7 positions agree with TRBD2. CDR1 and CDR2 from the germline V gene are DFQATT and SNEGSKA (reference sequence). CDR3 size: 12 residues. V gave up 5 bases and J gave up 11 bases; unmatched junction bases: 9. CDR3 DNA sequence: TGCAGTGCTCGAACTAGCGAAGGAAAGCAGTTCTTC. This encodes CSARTSEGKQFF.

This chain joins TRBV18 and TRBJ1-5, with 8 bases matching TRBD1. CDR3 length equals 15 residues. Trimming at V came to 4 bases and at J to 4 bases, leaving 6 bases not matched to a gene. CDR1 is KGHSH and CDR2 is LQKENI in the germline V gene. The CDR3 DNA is TGTGCCAGCTCACTCCAGACAGGGGCGAATCAGCCCCAGCATTTT. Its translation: CASSLQTGANQPQHF.

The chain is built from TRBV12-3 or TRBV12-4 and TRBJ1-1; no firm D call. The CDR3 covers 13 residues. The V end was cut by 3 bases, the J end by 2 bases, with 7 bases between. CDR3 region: CASSFPDNTEAFF. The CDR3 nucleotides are TGTGCCAGCAGTTTTCCGGATAACACTGAAGCTTTCTTT.